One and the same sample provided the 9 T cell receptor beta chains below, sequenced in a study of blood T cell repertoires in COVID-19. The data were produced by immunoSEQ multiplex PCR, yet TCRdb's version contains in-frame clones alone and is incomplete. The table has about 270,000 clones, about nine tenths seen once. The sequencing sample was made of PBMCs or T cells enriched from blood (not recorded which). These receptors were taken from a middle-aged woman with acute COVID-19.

CDR3 sequence (DNA): TGTGCTAGTGGTTTGGACATTTCATATGGCTACACCTTC. The encoded protein is CASGLDISYGYTF. The genes are TRBV12-5 and TRBJ1-2; the D is unclear. The germline V gene encodes CDR1 LGHNT and CDR2 FRNRAP. Trimming shortened V by 1 base and J by 5 bases, and 8 bases separated the two germline ends. The CDR3 runs 13 residues.

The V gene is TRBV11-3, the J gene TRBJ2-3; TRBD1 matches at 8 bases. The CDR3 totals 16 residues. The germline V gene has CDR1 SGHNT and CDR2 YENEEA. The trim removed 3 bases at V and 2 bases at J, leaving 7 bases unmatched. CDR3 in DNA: TGTGCCAGCAGCTTTAGACAGGGGCGTACCACAGATACGCAGTATTTT. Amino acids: CASSFRQGRTTDTQYF.

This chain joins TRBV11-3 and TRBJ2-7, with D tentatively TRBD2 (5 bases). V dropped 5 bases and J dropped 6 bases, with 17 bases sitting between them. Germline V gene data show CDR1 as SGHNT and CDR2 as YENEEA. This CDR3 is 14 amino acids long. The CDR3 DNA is TGTGCCAGCAGCAGAACGGGATCCCAATCCGAGCAGTACTTC. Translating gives CASSRTGSQSEQYF.

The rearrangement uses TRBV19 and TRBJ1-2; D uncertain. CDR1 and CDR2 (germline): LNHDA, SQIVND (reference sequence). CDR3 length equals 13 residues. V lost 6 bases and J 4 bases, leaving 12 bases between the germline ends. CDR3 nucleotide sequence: TGTGCCAGTAGCTTTACGGAGTCCTATGGCTACACCTTC. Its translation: CASSFTESYGYTF.

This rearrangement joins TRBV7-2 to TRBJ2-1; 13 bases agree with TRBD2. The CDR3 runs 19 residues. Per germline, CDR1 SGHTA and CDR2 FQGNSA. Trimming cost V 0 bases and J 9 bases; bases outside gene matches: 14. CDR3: CASSLASPSTSGREGEQFF. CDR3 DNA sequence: TGTGCCAGCAGCTTAGCGTCCCCCTCTACTAGCGGGAGGGAGGGTGAGCAGTTCTTC.

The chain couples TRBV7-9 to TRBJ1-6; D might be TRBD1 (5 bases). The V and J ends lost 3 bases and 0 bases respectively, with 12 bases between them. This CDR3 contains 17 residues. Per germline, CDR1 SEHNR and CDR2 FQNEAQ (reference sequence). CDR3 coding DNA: TGTGCCAGCAGCTTCCCCCGGGGGAGCTCCTATAATTCACCCCTCCACTTT. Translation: CASSFPRGSSYNSPLHF.

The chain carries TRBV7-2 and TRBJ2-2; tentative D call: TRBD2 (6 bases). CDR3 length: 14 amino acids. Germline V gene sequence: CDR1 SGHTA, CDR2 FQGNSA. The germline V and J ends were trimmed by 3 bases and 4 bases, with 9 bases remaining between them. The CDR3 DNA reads TGTGCCAGCAGCTTCGGGGGAATCACCGGGGAGCTGTTTTTT. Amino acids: CASSFGGITGELFF. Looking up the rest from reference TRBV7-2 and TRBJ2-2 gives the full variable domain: GAGVSQSPSNKVTEKGKDVELRCDPISGHTALYWYRQSLGQGLEFLIYFQGNSAPDKSGLPSDRFSAERTGGSVSTLTIQRTQQEDSAVYLCASSFGGITGELFFGEGSRLTVL.

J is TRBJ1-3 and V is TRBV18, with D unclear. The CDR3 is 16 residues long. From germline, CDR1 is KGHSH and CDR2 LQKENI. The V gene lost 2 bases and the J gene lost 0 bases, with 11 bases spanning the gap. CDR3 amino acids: CASSPTQISSGNTIYF. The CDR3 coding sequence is TGTGCCAGCTCACCAACCCAGATCAGCTCTGGAAACACCATATATTTT.

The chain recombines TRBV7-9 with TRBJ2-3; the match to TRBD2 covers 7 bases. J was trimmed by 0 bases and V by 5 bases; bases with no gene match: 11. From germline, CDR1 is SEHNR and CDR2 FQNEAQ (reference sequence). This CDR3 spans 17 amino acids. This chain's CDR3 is CASSPPRRSGSTDTQYF. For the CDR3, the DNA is TGTGCCAGCAGCCCGCCCCGGCGTAGCGGGAGCACAGATACGCAGTATTTT.